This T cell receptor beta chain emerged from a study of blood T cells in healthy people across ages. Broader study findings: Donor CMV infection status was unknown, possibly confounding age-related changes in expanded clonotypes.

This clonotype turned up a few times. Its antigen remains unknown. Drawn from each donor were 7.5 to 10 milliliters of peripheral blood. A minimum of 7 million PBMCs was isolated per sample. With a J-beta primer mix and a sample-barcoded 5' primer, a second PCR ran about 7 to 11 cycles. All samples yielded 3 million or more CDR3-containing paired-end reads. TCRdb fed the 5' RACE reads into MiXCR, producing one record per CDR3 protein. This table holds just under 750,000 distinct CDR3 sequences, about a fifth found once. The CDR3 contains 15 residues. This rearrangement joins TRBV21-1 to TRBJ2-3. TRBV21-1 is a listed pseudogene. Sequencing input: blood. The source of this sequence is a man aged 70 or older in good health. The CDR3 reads CASSRKVSSTDTQYF. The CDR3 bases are TGTGCCAGCAGCAGGAAGGTGTCTAGCACAGATACGCAGTATTTT.